This note documents a single TCR beta chain sequence. Antigen: not known. The sample belongs to a study of cytomegalovirus exposure and HLA in healthy donors. Study-level findings and limits: Most TCR sequences were uncommon, yet certain public TCRs appeared in many donors. The authors later linked a missense DCLRE1C variant to TCR beta V- and J-gene trimming. According to the study, 160 or so TCR beta chains were cytomegalovirus-associated.

Primers included in the PCR were 60 Vbeta and 13 Jbeta primers. This table comes from immunoSEQ multiplex PCR, and its TCRdb copy is limited to in-frame clones, with some not included. The sample has roughly 110,000 clones; around four fifths are singletons. Source material: PBMCs. This TCR came from a man aged 25 to 40 in good health and CMV-seronegative.

CDR3 DNA: TGTGCCAGCAGCGTGACTAGCGGGAGTTCGTACGAGCAGTACTTC. Protein: CASSVTSGSSYEQYF. The chain has TRBV7-6 and TRBJ2-7; 12 bases align to TRBD2. The CDR3 consists of 15 residues. V lost 5 bases, J lost 4 bases, and 6 bases stayed unmatched. Germline loops: CDR1 SGHVS, CDR2 FNYEAQ.